A single sample is the source of the 2 T cell receptor beta chains below, sequenced in a study of blood T cell repertoires in COVID-19. The method was immunoSEQ multiplex PCR; TCRdb's version includes in-frame clones alone and lacks a portion of them. This table holds 250,000 to 300,000 clones, approximately 91% found once. The specimen was PBMCs or T cells enriched from blood (not recorded which). These receptors were taken from a woman between 40 and 50 years old with acute COVID-19.

This clone was observed once. This rearrangement joins TRBV11-2 to TRBJ1-2; D gene uncertain. The CDR3 sequence is 14 residues long. CDR1 is SGHAT and CDR2 is FQNNGV in the germline V gene. Trimming took 5 bases from V and 2 from J, leaving 12 bases between them. The CDR3 sequence: CASSPIRENYGYTF. The CDR3 DNA sequence: TGTGCCAGCAGCCCCATTAGGGAGAACTATGGCTACACCTTC.

In this sample, this clone turned up once. The chain uses TRBV5-4 and TRBJ2-4; weak D call: TRBD2 (6 bases). Trimming took 3 bases from V and 0 from J, leaving 13 bases between them. This CDR3 has 16 residues. The V gene's germline CDR1 is SGHNT and CDR2 YYREEE (reference sequence). CDR3 in amino acids: CASSSGADLAKNIQYF. The CDR3 nucleotides are TGTGCCAGCAGCTCGGGAGCAGACCTAGCCAAAAACATTCAGTACTTC.